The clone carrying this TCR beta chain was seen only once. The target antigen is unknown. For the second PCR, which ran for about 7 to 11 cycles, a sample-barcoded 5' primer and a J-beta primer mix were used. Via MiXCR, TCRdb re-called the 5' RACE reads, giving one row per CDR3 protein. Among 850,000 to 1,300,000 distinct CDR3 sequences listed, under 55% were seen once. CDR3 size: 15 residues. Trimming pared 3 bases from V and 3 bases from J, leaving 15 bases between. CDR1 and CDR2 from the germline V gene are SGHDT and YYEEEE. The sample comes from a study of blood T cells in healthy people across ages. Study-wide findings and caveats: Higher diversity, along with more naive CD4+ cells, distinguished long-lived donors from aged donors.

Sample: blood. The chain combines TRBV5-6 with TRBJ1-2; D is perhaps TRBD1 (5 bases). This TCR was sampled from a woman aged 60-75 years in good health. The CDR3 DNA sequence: TGTGCCAGCAGCTACCGGACACACCTTGACTATGGCTACACCTTC. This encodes CASSYRTHLDYGYTF.